The 10 T cell receptor beta chains presented below share a single source sample, sequenced in a study of early T cells in non-severe SARS-CoV-2 infection. TCRdb reanalysed the 5' RACE reads using MiXCR and keeps one entry per CDR3 protein. The table shows approximately 84,000 distinct CDR3 sequences, with more than 13% occurring only once. The source material was whole blood. The source is an adult who was a healthcare worker with PCR-confirmed SARS-CoV-2 infection or an uninfected control (not recorded which).

This clonotype appeared a few times. CDR3 sequence reads: CASSLWTGLAVTKNIQYF. The CDR3 bases are TGTGCCAGCAGCTTATGGACGGGACTAGCGGTAACCAAAAACATTCAGTACTTC. The gene calls are TRBV7-9 and TRBJ2-4, with 11 bases that match TRBD2. Germline V gene sequence: CDR1 SEHNR, CDR2 FQNEAQ (reference sequence). Trimming cost V 2 bases and J 2 bases; bases outside gene matches: 8. This CDR3 region has 18 residues.

The gene calls are TRBV12-3 or TRBV12-4 and TRBJ2-3; no reliable D call. The CDR3 contains 14 residues. The V end lost 1 base, the J end lost 4 bases, and 9 bases lay between the germline ends. The CDR3 DNA is TGTGCCAGCAGTTTAGGGGGAACGGCAGATACGCAGTATTTT. This sequence encodes CASSLGGTADTQYF.

The gene calls are TRBV18 and TRBJ2-3; no definite D call. This CDR3 spans 13 amino acids. Trimming cost V 2 bases and J 4 bases, with 7 bases left between them. CDR1 is KGHSH, CDR2 LQKENI, per germline. The CDR3 DNA is TGTGCCAGCTCACCAGGTGTCCCAGATACGCAGTATTTT. This translates into CASSPGVPDTQYF.

Only a few counts were recorded for this clonotype. The J gene is TRBJ1-2, the V gene TRBV2; D possibly corresponds to TRBD1 (5 bases). V dropped 7 bases and J dropped 8 bases, with 11 bases sitting between them. In germline, CDR1 is SNHLY, CDR2 FYNNEI. The CDR3 extends over 11 amino acids. The CDR3 is CASTRGEGYTF. The DNA of the CDR3 is TGTGCCAGCACAAGAGGGGAAGGCTACACCTTC.

There are a few counts of this clonotype. The rearrangement links TRBV4-1 to TRBJ1-4; no clear D gene. Germline lookup yields CDR1 MGHRA and CDR2 YSYEKL. The CDR3 consists of 14 residues. V was shortened by 0 bases and J by 7 bases, with 9 bases between the two germline ends. Here the CDR3 reads CASSQDWGGEKLFF. The CDR3 DNA is TGCGCCAGCAGCCAAGATTGGGGTGGTGAAAAACTGTTTTTT.

The chain recombines TRBV3-2 with TRBJ2-1; the table calls TRBD2, which could not be checked here. TRBV3-2 is noted as a pseudogene. CDR3 length: 14 amino acids. CDR3 DNA sequence: TGTGCCAGCAGCCAAGAAAGCGGCCTGAATGAGCAGTTCTTC. Encoded protein: CASSQESGLNEQFF.

This clonotype was seen only a few times. The rearrangement uses TRBV7-9 and TRBJ1-4, with 7 positions matching TRBD1. This CDR3 has 16 residues. V shed 6 bases, J shed 0 bases, and the junction held 7 bases outside the gene matches. CDR1 SEHNR and CDR2 FQNEAQ come from the germline V gene (reference sequence). The chain's CDR3 is CASRLDRETTNEKLFF. In DNA form, the CDR3 reads TGTGCCAGCAGACTCGACAGGGAGACAACTAATGAAAAACTGTTTTTT. The whole variable domain, filled in from reference TRBV7-9 and TRBJ1-4, reads DTGVSQNPRHKITKRGQNVTFRCDPISEHNRLYWYRQTLGQGPEFLTYFQNEAQLEKSRLLSDRFSAERPKGSFSTLEIQRTEQGDSAMYLCASRLDRETTNEKLFFGSGTQLSVL.

The sample holds many counts of this clonotype. The V gene is TRBV4-1, the J gene TRBJ2-1; 7 bases are a match to TRBD2. CDR3 length: 19 amino acids. Germline values: CDR1 MGHRA, CDR2 YSYEKL. Germline trimming cut 0 bases from V and 0 bases from J; bases unmatched to any gene: 11. In nucleotides, the CDR3 is TGCGCCAGCAGCCAAGATCCCCCCACTAGCGCTACCTCCTACAATGAGCAGTTCTTC. It is translated as CASSQDPPTSATSYNEQFF.

This clonotype has more than one count but fewer than ten. The CDR3: CASSVGEGFTGELFF. CDR3 coding DNA: TGTGCCAGCAGCGTAGGTGAGGGGTTCACCGGGGAGCTGTTTTTT. The J gene is TRBJ2-2, the V gene TRBV9; possibly TRBD1 or TRBD2 for D (5 bases each). This CDR3 has 15 amino acids. The V gene's germline CDR1 is SGDLS and CDR2 YYNGEE. The ends were cut back, 0 bases at V and 4 bases at J, with 10 bases in the middle.

This chain joins TRBV12-3 or TRBV12-4 and TRBJ2-3; D may be TRBD2 (6 bases). This CDR3 is built from 13 residues. Trimming cost V 10 bases and J 1 base, with 12 bases left between them. The CDR3 region is CATSWGGTDTQYF. The CDR3 bases are TGTGCCACTTCTTGGGGGGGCACAGATACGCAGTATTTT.